This T cell receptor beta chain appears in the sequencing data of a study of T cells in Graves' hyperthyroidism and ophthalmopathy. This clonotype was found many times. Its target is unknown. What was amplified from RNA transcripts were TCR beta CDR3 regions. HTBI primers were used for first-round RT-PCR of the TCR CDR3. TCRdb reprocessed the multiplex PCR reads via MiXCR and lists one record per CDR3 protein. The data contain around 400,000 distinct CDR3 sequences, around 14% of them seen just once; the ten biggest clones take up around 9.2%. Regarding the study as a whole: Researchers report that a 13 V-J model separated ophthalmopathy from stable hyperthyroidism.

The ends were cut back, 2 bases at V and 2 bases at J, with 10 bases in the middle. Germline CDR1 and CDR2: SGHNT and YENEEA. The CDR3 consists of 15 residues. Sequencing was done on a sample of blood. The receptor's source is a woman younger than 35 with Graves' hyperthyroidism. This chain joins TRBV11-3 and TRBJ2-1; D ambiguous. The CDR3: CASSLSNYPYNEQFF. The DNA of the CDR3 is TGTGCCAGCAGCTTAAGTAATTACCCCTACAATGAGCAGTTCTTC.